Below are 30 T cell receptor beta chains sequenced from a single sample in a study of control samples from healthy donors and cancer patients. Method: immunoSEQ multiplex PCR; TCRdb's copy keeps in-frame clones and lacks some. The sample lists 130,000 or so clones; 70% to 90% were seen once. Sequencing was done on a sample of blood. The receptors were sampled from a man aged 45-65 years in good health.

The V and J genes are TRBV28 and TRBJ1-2; the D is unclear. Germline CDR1 MDHEN, CDR2 SYDVKM. The CDR3 sequence is 14 residues long. Trimming took off 5 bases at V and 5 bases at J, with 15 bases between the two ends. CDR3 nucleotides: TGTGCCAGCAGTCCCCAGACAACCAAATATGGCTACACCTTC. Its translation: CASSPQTTKYGYTF.

The chain links TRBV6-1 to TRBJ2-2; D may be TRBD2 (7 bases). The CDR3 runs to 17 residues. The V end was cut by 1 base, the J end by 7 bases, with 19 bases between. The germline CDR1 and CDR2 sequences are MNHNS and SASEGT. DNA of the CDR3: TGTGCCAGCAGTGAAGTCGGGCGGGGGCCCGGGGGCGGGGAGCTGTTTTTT. Its protein product is CASSEVGRGPGGGELFF.

This chain's CDR3 is CASSLAVKQETQYF. CDR3 bases: TGTGCCAGCAGCTTGGCGGTGAAGCAAGAGACCCAGTACTTC. The J gene is TRBJ2-5, the V gene TRBV5-5; no reliable D call. Germline-derived CDR1 and CDR2 are SGHKS and YYEKEE (reference sequence). This CDR3 region has 14 residues. The V gene lost 0 bases and the J gene lost 2 bases, with 8 bases spanning the gap. Using reference TRBV5-5 and TRBJ2-5 for the parts outside the CDR3, the full variable domain is DAGVTQSPTHLIKTRGQQVTLRCSPISGHKSVSWYQQVLGQGPQFIFQYYEKEERGRGNFPDRFSARQFPNYSSELNVNALLLGDSALYLCASSLAVKQETQYFGPGTRLLVL.

This clone was recorded only once. The V gene is TRBV7-9, the J gene TRBJ1-1, with D maybe TRBD1 (6 bases). V gave up 3 bases and J gave up 3 bases, with 17 bases separating them. Germline CDR1 reads SEHNR; CDR2 reads FQNEAQ (reference sequence). The CDR3 runs to 16 residues. The CDR3 loop is CASSFRRGASDTEAFF. CDR3 nucleotide sequence: TGTGCCAGCAGCTTTAGGCGGGGGGCGTCGGACACTGAAGCTTTCTTT.

The chain links TRBV7-8 to TRBJ2-7; a weak D match, TRBD2 (6 bases). The germline gives CDR1 SGHVS, CDR2 FQNEAQ. The germline V and J ends were trimmed by 5 bases and 3 bases, with 20 bases remaining between them. This CDR3 is built from 16 residues. In nucleotides, the CDR3 is TGTGCCAGCAGCCTCTTCTCTGGGGGTAGCGGCTACGAGCAGTACTTC. It yields the protein CASSLFSGGSGYEQYF.

V gene TRBV2 combines with J gene TRBJ2-1; TRBD1 matches at 11 bases. Germline-derived CDR1 and CDR2 are SNHLY and FYNNEI. V gave up 4 bases and J gave up 1 base; unmatched junction bases: 9. The CDR3 has 18 residues. The CDR3 DNA is TGTGCCAGCAGTGCCGGACAGGGGGCGATCGAGTCCTACAATGAGCAGTTCTTC. As protein: CASSAGQGAIESYNEQFF.

The CDR3: CASSQEQGGANYGYTF. CDR3 bases: TGCGCCAGCAGCCAAGAACAGGGGGGAGCTAACTATGGCTACACCTTC. This chain joins TRBV4-1 and TRBJ1-2; 8 nucleotides line up with TRBD1. Germline trimming cut 0 bases from V and 0 bases from J; bases unmatched to any gene: 3. Germline V gives CDR1 MGHRA, CDR2 YSYEKL. The CDR3 covers 16 residues.

This clone was picked up one time. This CDR3 is CASSLVPNPTDTQYF. The CDR3 DNA is TGTGCCAGCAGCTTAGTCCCCAATCCGACAGATACGCAGTATTTT. The rearrangement uses TRBV11-1 and TRBJ2-3; D gene unclear. V shed 1 base and J shed 3 bases, with 11 bases lying between them. There are 15 residues in the CDR3. Germline-derived CDR1 and CDR2 are SGHAT and FQDESV (reference sequence).

J is TRBJ2-6 and V is TRBV4-2; a possible D gene is TRBD2 (5 bases). The V gene's germline CDR1 is LGHNA and CDR2 YNFKEQ. V was pared by 4 bases and J by 0 bases, with 19 bases between. The CDR3 is 19 residues long. The CDR3 loop reads CASSRAPRRVSSGANVLTF. The CDR3 DNA sequence: TGTGCCAGCAGCCGAGCTCCCCGGCGGGTAAGCTCTGGGGCCAACGTCCTGACTTTC.

The chain joins TRBV6-5 to TRBJ2-7; 7 bases are a match to TRBD1. The CDR3 is made up of 14 amino acids. Germline lookup yields CDR1 MNHEY and CDR2 SVGAGI. V shed 6 bases and J 5 bases; nucleotides not matched to a gene: 10. The CDR3 DNA sequence: TGTGCCAGCAGCCGATTGACAGGGTTCGACGAGCAGTACTTC. Protein sequence: CASSRLTGFDEQYF.

This chain uses TRBV19 with TRBJ1-5; 10 bases align to TRBD1. In germline, CDR1 is LNHDA, CDR2 SQIVND (reference sequence). The length of the CDR3 is 16 residues. The trim removed 7 bases at V and 4 bases at J, leaving 10 bases unmatched. The CDR3 nucleotides are TGTGCCAGTACCCTCTCACCGGACAGGGGGAATCAGCCCCAGCATTTT. This encodes CASTLSPDRGNQPQHF.

The rearrangement uses TRBV2 and TRBJ2-5; possible D gene TRBD1, 6 bases. The CDR3 is 15 residues long. The V gene lost 3 bases and the J gene lost 4 bases, with 15 bases spanning the gap. CDR1 and CDR2 from the germline V gene are SNHLY and FYNNEI. DNA for the CDR3: TGTGCCAGCAGTGAGCAGGGGTTGGGGTCAGAGACCCAGTACTTC. This gives the protein CASSEQGLGSETQYF.

This rearrangement joins TRBV19 to TRBJ1-6; the D gene is possibly TRBD1 (6 bases). Deletions cut 6 bases from V and 1 base from J, with 10 bases between. CDR1 and CDR2 (germline): LNHDA, SQIVND (reference sequence). This CDR3 comprises 15 residues. The CDR3 is CASSTGQSYNSPLHF. CDR3 DNA sequence: TGTGCCAGTAGCACCGGACAGTCCTATAATTCACCCCTCCACTTT.

This chain joins TRBV23-1 and TRBJ2-2, with D unclear. TRBV23-1 falls under the ORF class, with uncertain function. This CDR3 comprises 16 residues. The V end was cut by 7 bases, the J end by 6 bases, with 21 bases between. The CDR3, as DNA: TGCGCCAGCACCGTCGACCGACCCCAGTCCGCCGGGGAGCTGTTTTTT. It translates to CASTVDRPQSAGELFF.

The rearrangement uses TRBV4-1 and TRBJ2-1; D ambiguous. From germline, CDR1 is MGHRA and CDR2 YSYEKL. CDR3 size: 12 residues. V was pared by 1 base and J by 10 bases, with 8 bases between. In nucleotides, the CDR3 is TGCGCCAGCAGCCAAGGTCAAACGGAGCAGTTCTTC. Its protein product is CASSQGQTEQFF.

The CDR3 here is CASSRGTGNQPQHF. The CDR3 DNA follows: TGTGCCAGCAGCCGAGGGACCGGCAATCAGCCCCAGCATTTT. The chain is built from TRBV5-4 and TRBJ1-5; D might be TRBD1 (5 bases). Trimming pared 4 bases from V and 2 bases from J, leaving 10 bases between. The CDR3 extends over 14 amino acids. CDR1 and CDR2 (germline): SGHNT, YYREEE (reference sequence).

This chain connects TRBV9 to TRBJ2-3; 15 bases align to TRBD2. V shed 3 bases, J shed 3 bases, and the junction held 5 bases outside the gene matches. The CDR3 loop spans 17 amino acids. Germline values: CDR1 SGDLS, CDR2 YYNGEE. Here the CDR3 reads CASSGRTSGGATDTQYF. CDR3 nucleotide sequence: TGTGCCAGCAGCGGTCGGACTAGCGGGGGGGCTACAGATACGCAGTATTTT.

The chain employs TRBV6-5 and TRBJ2-5; the match to TRBD1 covers 7 bases. The length of the CDR3 is 13 residues. The ends lost 6 bases at V and 2 bases at J; junction bases unmatched: 3. Germline lookup yields CDR1 MNHEY and CDR2 SVGAGI. This CDR3 reads CASSGTVQETQYF. As DNA, the CDR3 is TGTGCCAGCAGCGGGACAGTTCAAGAGACCCAGTACTTC.

The J gene is TRBJ2-7, the V gene TRBV27, with D tentatively TRBD2 (5 bases). CDR1 MNHEY and CDR2 SMNVEV come from the germline V gene (reference sequence). V was clipped by 8 bases and J by 1 base, with 6 bases between them. The CDR3 loop spans 11 amino acids. The CDR3 reads CASAGSYEQYF. The CDR3 DNA reads as TGTGCCAGCGCGGGTTCCTACGAGCAGTACTTC.

V usage is TRBV4-1 and J usage is TRBJ1-4; 7 positions match TRBD1. The ends lost 4 bases at V and 5 bases at J; junction bases unmatched: 7. CDR1 and CDR2 from the germline V gene are MGHRA and YSYEKL. There are 15 residues in the CDR3. CDR3 sequence reads: CASSRTTGRNEKLFF. The CDR3 DNA is TGCGCCAGCAGCCGTACGACAGGGCGGAATGAAAAACTGTTTTTT.

The V call is TRBV5-1, the J call TRBJ2-1; no definite D call. The CDR3 covers 13 residues. CDR1 is SGHRS and CDR2 is YFSETQ in the germline V gene. Trimming pared 1 base from V and 3 bases from J, leaving 5 bases between. CDR3 region: CASSLSFYNEQFF. The CDR3 DNA reads TGCGCCAGCAGCTTGTCATTCTACAATGAGCAGTTCTTC.

This clone was detected a few times. V usage is TRBV5-1 and J usage is TRBJ2-6; D may be TRBD2 (5 bases). Looked up from germline, CDR1 is SGHRS and CDR2 is YFSETQ. V was pared by 4 bases and J by 1 base, with 9 bases between. This CDR3 region has 15 residues. The DNA for the CDR3 is TGCGCCAGCAGCCCGTGGACTTCTGGGGCCAACGTCCTGACTTTC. It yields the protein CASSPWTSGANVLTF.

Points on this clone: A junction end diverges from the germline sequence, so it may reflect a read error. This chain connects TRBV11-2 to TRBJ2-7; TRBD1 aligns across 9 bases. This CDR3 has 14 amino acids. Germline loops: CDR1 SGHAT, CDR2 FQNNGV. The CDR3 coding sequence is TGTGCCAGCGGCTTCGGGACAGGGCTTTACGAGCAGTACTTC. Amino acid sequence: CASGFGTGLYEQYF.

The V and J genes are TRBV10-3 and TRBJ2-7, with a tentative D call TRBD1 (6 bases). The CDR3 totals 14 residues. CDR1 and CDR2 (germline): ENHRY, SYGVKD. Trimming took off 2 bases at V and 3 bases at J, with 11 bases between the two ends. The CDR3: CAISEGLGGYEQYF. In DNA, the CDR3 is TGTGCCATCAGTGAGGGGTTAGGGGGCTACGAGCAGTACTTC.

J is TRBJ1-1 and V is TRBV29-1, with D unresolved. The CDR3 is 13 amino acids. Germline-derived CDR1 and CDR2 are SQVTM and ANQGSEA. Trimming stripped 6 bases from V and 3 bases from J, with 14 bases between. The CDR3 is CSVLFYGDTEAFF. CDR3 DNA sequence: TGCAGCGTCCTATTTTATGGGGACACTGAAGCTTTCTTT.

The gene calls are TRBV5-6 and TRBJ2-5; no clear D. The CDR3 sequence is 15 residues long. The V end lost 0 bases, the J end lost 4 bases, and 13 bases lay between the germline ends. In germline, CDR1 is SGHDT, CDR2 YYEEEE. Here the CDR3 DNA reads TGTGCCAGCAGCTTGGGTAGGGCGTGGGGAGAGACCCAGTACTTC. This gives the protein CASSLGRAWGETQYF.

V gene TRBV2 combines with J gene TRBJ1-6; 9 bases are shared with TRBD1. This CDR3 is built from 17 residues. Trimming took 8 bases from V and 3 from J; bases not matched to a gene: 11. Germline V gene data show CDR1 as SNHLY and CDR2 as FYNNEI. CDR3 nucleotide sequence: TGTGCCAGCTCCTGGGACAGGGAGGGAATCTATAATTCACCCCTCCACTTT. It specifies CASSWDREGIYNSPLHF. Supplemented by reference TRBV2 and TRBJ1-6, the full variable domain reads EPEVTQTPSHQVTQMGQEVILRCVPISNHLYFYWYRQILGQKVEFLVSFYNNEISEKSEIFDDQFSVERPDGSNFTLKIRSTKLEDSAMYFCASSWDREGIYNSPLHFGNGTRLTVT.

This rearrangement joins TRBV7-8 to TRBJ1-2; a weak D match, TRBD1 (5 bases). Germline V gene sequence: CDR1 SGHVS, CDR2 FQNEAQ. Trimming cost V 1 base and J 6 bases, with 12 bases left between them. This CDR3 is built from 14 residues. The CDR3 spells CASSLDSPGNGYTF. Here the CDR3 DNA reads TGTGCCAGCAGCTTAGATTCCCCAGGGAATGGCTACACCTTC.

The chain employs TRBV5-1 and TRBJ2-2, with D hard to call. CDR3 size: 15 residues. Germline loops: CDR1 SGHRS, CDR2 YFSETQ. The ends were cut back, 3 bases at V and 2 bases at J, with 11 bases in the middle. CDR3: CASSWTGANTGELFF. The CDR3 DNA sequence: TGCGCCAGCAGCTGGACCGGAGCTAACACCGGGGAGCTGTTTTTT.

This clone was seen more than once but under ten times. The chain combines TRBV5-1 with TRBJ1-2; D not resolved. Germline V gene lookup returns CDR1 SGHRS and CDR2 YFSETQ. The CDR3 consists of 16 residues. V was pared by 0 bases and J by 6 bases, with 18 bases between. CDR3 protein: CASSLAVNSRGDGYTF. As DNA, the CDR3 is TGCGCCAGCAGCTTGGCCGTGAACTCCCGTGGGGATGGCTACACCTTC.